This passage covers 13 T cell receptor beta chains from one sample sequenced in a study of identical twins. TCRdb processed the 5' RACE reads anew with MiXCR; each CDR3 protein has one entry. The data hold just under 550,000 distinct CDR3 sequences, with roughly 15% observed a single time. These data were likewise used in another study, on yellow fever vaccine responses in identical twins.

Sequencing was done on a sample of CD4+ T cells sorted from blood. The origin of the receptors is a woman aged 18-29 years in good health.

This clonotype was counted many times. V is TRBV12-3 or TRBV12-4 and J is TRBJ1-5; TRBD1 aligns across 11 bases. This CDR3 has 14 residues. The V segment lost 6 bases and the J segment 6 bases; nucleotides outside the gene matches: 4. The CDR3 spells CASRGQGAVQPQHF. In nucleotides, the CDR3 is TGTGCCAGCAGAGGACAGGGGGCAGTTCAGCCCCAGCATTTT.

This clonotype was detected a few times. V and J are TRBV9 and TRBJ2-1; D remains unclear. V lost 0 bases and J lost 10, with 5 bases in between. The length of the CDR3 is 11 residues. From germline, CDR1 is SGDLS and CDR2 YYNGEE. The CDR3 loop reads CASSVDGEQFF. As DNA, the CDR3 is TGTGCCAGCAGCGTAGATGGGGAGCAGTTCTTC. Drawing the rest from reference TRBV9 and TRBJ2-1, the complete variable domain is DSGVTQTPKHLITATGQRVTLRCSPRSGDLSVYWYQQSLDQGLQFLIQYYNGEERAKGNILERFSAQQFPDLHSELNLSSLELGDSALYFCASSVDGEQFFGPGTRLTVL.

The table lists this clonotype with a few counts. CDR3: CASSPRTSGKGYEQYV. Here the CDR3 DNA reads TGTGCCAGCAGTCCCCGGACTAGCGGGAAGGGCTACGAGCAGTACGTC. The chain carries TRBV27 and TRBJ2-7; TRBD2 matches 12 bases. The CDR3 extends over 16 amino acids. Germline CDR1 is MNHEY and CDR2 is SMNVEV (reference sequence). J lost 3 bases, V lost 5 bases, and 8 bases had no gene match.

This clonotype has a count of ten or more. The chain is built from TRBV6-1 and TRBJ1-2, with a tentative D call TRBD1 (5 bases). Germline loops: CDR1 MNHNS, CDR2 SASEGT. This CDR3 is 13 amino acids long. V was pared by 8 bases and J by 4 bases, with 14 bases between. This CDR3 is CASSGGGGYGYTF. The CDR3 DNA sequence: TGTGCCAGCTCCGGGGGAGGAGGCTATGGCTACACCTTC.

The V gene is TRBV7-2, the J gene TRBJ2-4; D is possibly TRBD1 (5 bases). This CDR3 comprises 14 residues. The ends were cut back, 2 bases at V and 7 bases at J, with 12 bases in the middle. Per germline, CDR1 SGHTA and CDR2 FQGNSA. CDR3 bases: TGTGCCAGCAGCTTACCAGGGTCCCGGAACATTCAGTACTTC. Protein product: CASSLPGSRNIQYF. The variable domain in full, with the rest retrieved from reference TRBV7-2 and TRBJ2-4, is GAGVSQSPSNKVTEKGKDVELRCDPISGHTALYWYRQSLGQGLEFLIYFQGNSAPDKSGLPSDRFSAERTGGSVSTLTIQRTQQEDSAVYLCASSLPGSRNIQYFGAGTRLSVL.

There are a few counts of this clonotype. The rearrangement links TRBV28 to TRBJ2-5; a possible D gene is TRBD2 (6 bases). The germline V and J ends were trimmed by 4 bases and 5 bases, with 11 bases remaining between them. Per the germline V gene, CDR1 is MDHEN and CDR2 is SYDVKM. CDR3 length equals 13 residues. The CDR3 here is CASSSGLRETQYF. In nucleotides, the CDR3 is TGTGCCAGCAGTTCGGGACTTCGGGAGACCCAGTACTTC. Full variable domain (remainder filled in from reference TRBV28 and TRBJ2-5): DVKVTQSSRYLVKRTGEKVFLECVQDMDHENMFWYRQDPGLGLRLIYFSYDVKMKEKGDIPEGYSVSREKKERFSLILESASTNQTSMYLCASSSGLRETQYFGPGTRLLVL.

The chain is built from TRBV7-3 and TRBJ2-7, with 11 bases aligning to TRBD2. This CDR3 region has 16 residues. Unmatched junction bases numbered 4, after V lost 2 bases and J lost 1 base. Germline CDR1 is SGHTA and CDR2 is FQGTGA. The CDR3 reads CASSLEGTSGSYEQYF. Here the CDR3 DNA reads TGTGCCAGCAGCTTAGAGGGGACTAGCGGTTCCTACGAGCAGTACTTC.

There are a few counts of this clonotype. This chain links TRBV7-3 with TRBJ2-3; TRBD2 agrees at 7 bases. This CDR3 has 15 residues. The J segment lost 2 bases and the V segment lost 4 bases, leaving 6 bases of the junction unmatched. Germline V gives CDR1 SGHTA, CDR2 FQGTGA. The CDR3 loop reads CASSSHGGYTDTQYF. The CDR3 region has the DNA TGTGCCAGCAGCTCACACGGGGGGTACACAGATACGCAGTATTTT.

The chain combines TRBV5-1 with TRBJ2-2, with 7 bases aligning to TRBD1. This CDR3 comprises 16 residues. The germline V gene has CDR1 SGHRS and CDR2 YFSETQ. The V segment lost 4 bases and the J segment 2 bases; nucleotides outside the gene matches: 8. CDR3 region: CASSVTGDPNTGELFF. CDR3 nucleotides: TGCGCCAGCAGCGTCACAGGGGATCCCAACACCGGGGAGCTGTTTTTT.

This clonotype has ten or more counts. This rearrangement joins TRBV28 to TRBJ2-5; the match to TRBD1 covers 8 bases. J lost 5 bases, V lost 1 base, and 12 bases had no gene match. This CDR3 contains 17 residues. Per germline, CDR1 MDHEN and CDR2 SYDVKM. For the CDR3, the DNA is TGTGCCAGCAGTTTATCCGGGACAGGCTCGAGGGGGGAGACCCAGTACTTC. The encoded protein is CASSLSGTGSRGETQYF.

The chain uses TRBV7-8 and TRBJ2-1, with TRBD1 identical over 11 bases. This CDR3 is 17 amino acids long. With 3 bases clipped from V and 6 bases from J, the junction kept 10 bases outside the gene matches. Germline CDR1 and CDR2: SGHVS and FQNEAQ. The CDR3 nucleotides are TGTGCCAGCAGCTTTCTAAGGACAGGGGGCCAGACCAATGAGCAGTTCTTC. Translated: CASSFLRTGGQTNEQFF.

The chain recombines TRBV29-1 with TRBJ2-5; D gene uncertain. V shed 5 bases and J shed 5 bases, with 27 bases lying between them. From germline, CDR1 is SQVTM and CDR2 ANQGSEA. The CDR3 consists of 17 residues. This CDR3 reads CSVLRFSGPKLRETQYF. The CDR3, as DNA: TGCAGCGTTCTACGCTTTTCGGGCCCCAAATTGAGGGAGACCCAGTACTTC.

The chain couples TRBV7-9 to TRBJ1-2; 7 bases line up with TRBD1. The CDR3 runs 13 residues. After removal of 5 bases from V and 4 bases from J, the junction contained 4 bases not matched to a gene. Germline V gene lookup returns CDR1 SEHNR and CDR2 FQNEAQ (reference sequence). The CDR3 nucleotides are TGTGCCAGCAGCACGACAGGGATCTATGGCTACACCTTC. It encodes CASSTTGIYGYTF. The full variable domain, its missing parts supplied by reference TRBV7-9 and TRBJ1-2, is DTGVSQNPRHKITKRGQNVTFRCDPISEHNRLYWYRQTLGQGPEFLTYFQNEAQLEKSRLLSDRFSAERPKGSFSTLEIQRTEQGDSAMYLCASSTTGIYGYTFGSGTRLTVV.